These T cell receptor beta chains were read from a single sample in a study of early T cells in non-severe SARS-CoV-2 infection. From the 5' RACE reads, TCRdb called clonotypes with MiXCR, one entry per CDR3 protein. The data contain tens of thousands of distinct CDR3 sequences, 5.3% of them seen just once; the ten biggest clones take up roughly 10%. Sequenced material: whole blood. Receptor source: an adult who was a healthcare worker with PCR-confirmed SARS-CoV-2 infection or an uninfected control (not recorded which). CDR3s leave out the opening cysteine and the closing phenylalanine or tryptophan. Each record gives: clone size, V gene, J gene, CDR3 protein. Clone size, where shown, is once, few, many, or a class for clones that have expanded.

>many|TRBV5-4|TRBJ2-5
ASSPTAGSGETQY
>NA|TRBV12-3/TRBV12-4|TRBJ2-2
ASSLGLTSAGELF
>many|TRBV5-4|TRBJ2-1
ASSLFGTDYNEQF
>many|TRBV2|TRBJ2-1
ASRGLAGRNEQF
>many|TRBV18|TRBJ1-1
ASSPSSGLRNTEAF
>NA|TRBV7-2|TRBJ2-7
ASSFSAGAPYEQY
>many|TRBV6-2/TRBV6-3|TRBJ2-2
ASSYLPSGSTGELF
>many|TRBV4-3|TRBJ2-3
ASSQDPGVNTQY
>many|TRBV15|TRBJ2-5
ATSRSRMTGEETQY
>many|TRBV5-4|TRBJ2-1
ASSFRDFPDEQF
>many|TRBV11-2|TRBJ1-1
ASSRIRQGPPEAF
>many|TRBV11-2|TRBJ1-1
ASSLGGTGFRTEAF
>many|TRBV20-1|TRBJ2-7
SAKDKSGYEQY
>many|TRBV20-1|TRBJ2-1
SGSSGKTYNEQF
>NA|TRBV6-5|TRBJ1-2
ASGGQAVGYGYT
>NA|TRBV9|TRBJ1-2
ASSISGGIGGYT
>NA|TRBV6-1|TRBJ2-1
ASTEDPYNEQF
>medium-sized|TRBV20-1|TRBJ2-7
SARVSGITYEQY
>many|TRBV10-2|TRBJ1-3
ASSDEGRTLGNTIY
>many|TRBV15|TRBJ2-7
ATSRGLGLAVSSYEQY
>many|TRBV7-6|TRBJ1-1
ASSLRPTGSMNTEAF
>few|TRBV11-2|TRBJ2-1
ASSLVTVRGVNEQF
>many|TRBV3-1|TRBJ2-3
ASSQDPRTGDTQY
>few|TRBV10-3|TRBJ2-6
AIRQTTGANVLT
>many|TRBV6-1|TRBJ2-3
ASSEIWQGTADTQY
>many|TRBV6-4|TRBJ2-3
ASSDSSGATDTQY
>few|TRBV7-9|TRBJ1-1
ASSPQLGNTEAF
>medium-sized|TRBV6-5|TRBJ2-1
ASSTKGPRGTPNYNEQF
>NA|TRBV2|TRBJ2-1
ASMLAGLGGNEQF
>NA|TRBV9|TRBJ2-7
ASSGDGYEQY
>NA|TRBV20-1|TRBJ2-5
SARWGETQY
>many|TRBV7-2|TRBJ2-1
ASSLARVKSGGTNEQF
>many|TRBV20-1|TRBJ2-1
SAPRLAGGNNEQF
>many|TRBV19|TRBJ2-2
ASGTGELF
>few|TRBV12-3/TRBV12-4|TRBJ1-2
ASSLPGQGTYGYT
>NA|TRBV7-6|TRBJ2-5
ASSPGQQETQY
>many|TRBV20-1|TRBJ1-2
SARGETGYGYT
>few|TRBV4-3|TRBJ2-7
ASSQELTGGSYEQY